The rows below give T cell receptor beta chains drawn from one sample of a study of T cells after yellow fever vaccination. TCRdb independently ran MiXCR on the 5' RACE reads; one entry per CDR3 protein. There are around 300,000 distinct CDR3 sequences in the sample; around 4.4% occur only once, and 15% to 20% lies in the top ten. Sequenced here: PBMCs, sampled 15 days after the yellow fever booster vaccination. All receptors come from a man in his late teens or twenties who received the YFV17D yellow fever vaccine. CDR3s include the opening cysteine and the closing phenylalanine or tryptophan. D genes are given only for firm matches. Clone size, where shown, is once, few, many, or a class for clones that have expanded.

len | j_gene | v_gene | d_gene | abundance | CDR3nt | CDR3aa
14 | TRBJ1-2 | TRBV9 | . | many | TGTGCCAGCAGCCACCCCGGACTGAGCTATGGCTACACCTTC | CASSHPGLSYGYTF
17 | TRBJ1-5 | TRBV6-5 | . | many | TGTGCCAGCAGTCAGGACCAAGCTGCTGATAGCAATCAGCCCCAGCATTTT | CASSQDQAADSNQPQHF
14 | TRBJ2-4 | TRBV6-2/TRBV6-3 | TRBD1 | . | TGTGCCTCTCAGGGCGACAGGGGCGAAAACATTCAGTACTTC | CASQGDRGENIQYF
14 | TRBJ2-5 | TRBV4-1 | . | . | TGCGCCAGCAGCACGGGATCGGCTGGAGAGACCCAGTACTTC | CASSTGSAGETQYF
13 | TRBJ2-3 | TRBV5-1 | . | few | TGCGCCAGCAGCTCCGCCCAGGGGAATACGCAGTATTTT | CASSSAQGNTQYF
16 | TRBJ1-5 | TRBV18 | . | few | TGTGCCAGCTCACCCTGGAGGGCCGATAGCAATCAGCCCCAGCATTTT | CASSPWRADSNQPQHF
12 | TRBJ2-7 | TRBV6-5 | TRBD1 | many | TGTGCCACTCGACAGGGGTCATCTGAGCAGTACTTC | CATRQGSSEQYF
14 | TRBJ1-2 | TRBV10-2 | TRBD1 | . | TGCGCCAGCAGTCAACAGGGGGTAAACTATGGCTACACCTTC | CASSQQGVNYGYTF
15 | TRBJ2-4 | TRBV7-6 | . | many | TGTGCCAGCAGCGGCGGCTTTGGAGGAAAAAACATTCAGTACTTC | CASSGGFGGKNIQYF
12 | TRBJ2-4 | TRBV5-6 | TRBD2 | . | TGTGCCAGCAGCCCGGGAGGAAACATTCAGTACTTC | CASSPGGNIQYF
17 | TRBJ2-6 | TRBV29-1 | TRBD1 | . | TGCAGCGTTACACGGGACAGGGATTCCCCTGGGGCCAACGTCCTGACTTTC | CSVTRDRDSPGANVLTF
12 | TRBJ1-2 | TRBV5-1 | . | . | TGCGCCAGCAGCTTGGTCAGGGATCGCTACACCTTC | CASSLVRDRYTF
13 | TRBJ2-3 | TRBV7-3 | . | many | TGTGCCAGCAGCAGATCTAGTCCGGATACGCAGTATTTT | CASSRSSPDTQYF
13 | TRBJ1-5 | TRBV10-3 | . | . | TGTGCCATCAGTCACAATAGCAATCAGCCCCAGCATTTT | CAISHNSNQPQHF
15 | TRBJ2-1 | TRBV5-1 | . | . | TGCGCCAGCAGCTTGGACAGTTGGATCAACAATGAGCAGTTCTTC | CASSLDSWINNEQFF
16 | TRBJ2-3 | TRBV18 | TRBD2 | . | TGTGCCAGCTCAACTTCTGGGACTAGCCCCATGGATACGCAGTATTTT | CASSTSGTSPMDTQYF
12 | TRBJ1-2 | TRBV18 | . | . | TGTGCCAGCTCACAGGAGGGGTCTGGCTACACCTTC | CASSQEGSGYTF
14 | TRBJ1-2 | TRBV19 | . | . | TGTGCCAGTAGCGGACACTGGGCCGTTAAAGGCTACACCTTC | CASSGHWAVKGYTF
16 | TRBJ1-5 | TRBV7-8 | . | many | TGTGCCAGCAGCTCCCCTACGGACAGACCCAATCAGCCCCAGCATTTT | CASSSPTDRPNQPQHF
13 | TRBJ2-3 | TRBV27 | . | . | TGTGCCAGCAGTTTCAAGCGCACAGATACGCAGTATTTT | CASSFKRTDTQYF
16 | TRBJ2-2 | TRBV3-1 | TRBD1 | few | TGTGCCAGCAGCCTTAGGGGGCTACCCGCACCCGGGGAGCTGTTTTTT | CASSLRGLPAPGELFF
15 | TRBJ2-1 | TRBV20-1 | TRBD2 | many | TGCAGTGCTAGAGTGTTCGGGGGGGCCTACGATGAGCAGTTCTTC | CSARVFGGAYDEQFF
15 | TRBJ1-4 | TRBV5-1 | . | . | TGCGCTAGCTCGACAACACTTGCAACTAATGAAAAACTGTTTTTT | CASSTTLATNEKLFF
13 | TRBJ1-2 | TRBV6-1 | . | many | TGTGCCAGCAGTGATGATTGGCCTTATGGCTACACCTTC | CASSDDWPYGYTF